This T cell receptor (beta chain) originates from a study of OX40 agonist ivuxolimab in advanced cancers. As for the study in general: With ivuxolimab, an agonistic anti-OX40 (CD134) antibody, patients were treated. Patients received ivuxolimab, an intravenous treatment, every 2 weeks at 0.01 to 10 mg/kg.

Clones were read by immunoSEQ multiplex PCR, and TCRdb kept only the in-frame ones, dropping some. The data show under 85,000 clones, 94% seen once. General observations from the study: Some of the lowest clonal expansion was seen in partial responders at 0.1-3.0 mg/kg.

This CDR3 is 14 amino acids long. Germline CDR1 MNHEY, CDR2 SVGAGI. Trimming stripped 0 bases from V and 6 bases from J, with 11 bases between. As regards this clone: Its target is not known.

Material: CD4+ or CD8+ T cells sorted from blood, obtained in a trial of the OX40 agonist ivuxolimab. This chain connects TRBV6-5 to TRBJ1-2; D ambiguous. This clonotype was obtained from an adult with an advanced solid tumor such as melanoma, head and neck, liver or kidney cancer. The CDR3 coding sequence is TGTGCCAGCAGTTACTCACGGGCAGCGCATGGCTACACCTTC. It yields the protein CASSYSRAAHGYTF.